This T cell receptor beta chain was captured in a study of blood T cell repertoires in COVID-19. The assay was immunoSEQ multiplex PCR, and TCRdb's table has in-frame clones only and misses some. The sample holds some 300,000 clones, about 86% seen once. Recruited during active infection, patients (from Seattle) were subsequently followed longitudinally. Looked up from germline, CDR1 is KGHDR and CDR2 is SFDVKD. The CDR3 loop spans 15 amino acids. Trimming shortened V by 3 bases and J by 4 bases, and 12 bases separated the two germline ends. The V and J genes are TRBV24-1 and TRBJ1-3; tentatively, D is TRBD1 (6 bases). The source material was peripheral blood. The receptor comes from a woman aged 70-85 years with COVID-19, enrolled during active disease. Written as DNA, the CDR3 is TGTGCCACCAGTGATCCACGGACAGCGGGAAACACCATATATTTT. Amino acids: CATSDPRTAGNTIYF.